This TCR beta chain emerged from a study of T cell repertoires in cytomegalovirus infection. Overall study context: In public TCR beta signatures, there were indications of both CMV infection and matching HLA type. Study outcomes and limitations: Public TCR beta family frequency separated CMV-and-HLA carriers, including in an independent cohort.

TCRdb passed the reads through MiXCR, listing each CDR3 protein once. The repertoire holds 350,000 to 550,000 distinct CDR3 sequences, roughly 31% seen once, with about an eighth in the top ten. There are 16 residues in the CDR3. Germline CDR1 and CDR2: MNHNY and SVGAGI (reference sequence). Trimming left V 4 bases short and J 2 bases short, with 14 bases between. Worth noting for this clonotype: The antigen remains undetermined.

The TCR sequence derives from a human donor in good health (CMV status not recorded). Some clones in this sample may be carry-over from other donors' samples. The specimen sequenced was PBMCs. The rearrangement uses TRBV6-6 and TRBJ2-2; D may correspond to TRBD1 or TRBD2 (6 bases each). The CDR3 protein is CASSSVGGLNTGELFF. The CDR3 nucleotides read TGTGCCAGCAGTTCCGTCGGGGGCCTCAACACCGGGGAGCTGTTTTTT.